Each of the 9 T cell receptor beta chains below was sequenced from the same sample in a study of blood T cell repertoires in COVID-19. Profiled with immunoSEQ multiplex PCR; TCRdb holds only in-frame clones, not every one. The sample has 250,000 to 350,000 clones, approximately 90% seen once; the top ten hold about 2.2%. The source material was peripheral blood. These receptors were obtained from a woman aged 25 to 45 with COVID-19, enrolled during active disease.

J is TRBJ2-1 and V is TRBV21-1; TRBD1, the table's D call, lacks a check against the DNA. TRBV21-1 is listed as a pseudogene. The CDR3 has 17 residues. DNA of the CDR3: TGTGCCAGCAGCAAAAATGGGCCGGGACAGGTCCACAATGAGCAGTTCTTC. This encodes CASSKNGPGQVHNEQFF.

This sequence joins TRBV27 and TRBJ2-1; 8 nucleotides match TRBD1. The CDR3 is 14 residues long. Trimming took 7 bases from V and 8 from J; bases not matched to a gene: 10. Germline lookup yields CDR1 MNHEY and CDR2 SMNVEV (reference sequence). The chain's CDR3 is CASNPDRVMDEQFF. As DNA, the CDR3 is TGTGCCAGCAACCCGGACAGGGTCATGGATGAGCAGTTCTTC.

The genes are TRBV6-1 and TRBJ1-2; D is perhaps TRBD1 (5 bases). The CDR3 is 15 residues long. V gave up 2 bases and J gave up 4 bases, with 14 bases separating them. The V gene's germline CDR1 is MNHNS and CDR2 SASEGT. The CDR3 DNA reads TGTGCCAGCAGTGAATTCGGAGACAGAAGCTATGGCTACACCTTC. Amino acid sequence: CASSEFGDRSYGYTF.

The chain is built from TRBV28 and TRBJ1-4; TRBD1 agrees at 10 bases. The germline CDR1 and CDR2 sequences are MDHEN and SYDVKM. The CDR3 runs to 15 residues. The J segment lost 7 bases and the V segment lost 5 bases, leaving 7 bases of the junction unmatched. Here the CDR3 DNA reads TGTGCCAGCAGTCCCCGGACAGGGGGGGGTGAAAAACTGTTTTTT. Amino acids: CASSPRTGGGEKLFF.

The rearrangement links TRBV9 to TRBJ2-7; 11 bases agree with TRBD2. The CDR3 has 14 residues. Germline V gene lookup returns CDR1 SGDLS and CDR2 YYNGEE. The junction had 3 bases not matched to a gene; V was cut back by 5 bases and J by 2 bases. CDR3 protein: CASSAGLAAYEQYF. CDR3 sequence (DNA): TGTGCCAGCAGTGCGGGACTAGCGGCCTACGAGCAGTACTTC. The full variable domain, its missing parts supplied by reference TRBV9 and TRBJ2-7, is DSGVTQTPKHLITATGQRVTLRCSPRSGDLSVYWYQQSLDQGLQFLIQYYNGEERAKGNILERFSAQQFPDLHSELNLSSLELGDSALYFCASSAGLAAYEQYFGPGTRLTVT.

This sequence joins TRBV24-1 and TRBJ2-2; D uncertain. The germline V gene has CDR1 KGHDR and CDR2 SFDVKD. The V and J ends lost 2 bases and 3 bases respectively, with 9 bases between them. CDR3 length: 15 amino acids. CDR3 nucleotide sequence: TGTGCCACCAGTGATTCTCGGTACGACACCGGGGAGCTGTTTTTT. Residues: CATSDSRYDTGELFF.

The chain uses TRBV9 and TRBJ1-4; no reliable D call. V lost 0 bases, J lost 8 bases, and 11 bases lay in between. The CDR3 contains 14 residues. The germline CDR1 and CDR2 sequences are SGDLS and YYNGEE. DNA of the CDR3: TGTGCCAGCAGCGTAGGAGCGCCTCTCGAAAAACTGTTTTTT. Its protein is CASSVGAPLEKLFF.

The chain combines TRBV28 with TRBJ2-3; D is perhaps TRBD2 (6 bases). The germline V gene has CDR1 MDHEN and CDR2 SYDVKM. This CDR3 has 14 amino acids. The ends were cut back, 3 bases at V and 8 bases at J, with 15 bases in the middle. CDR3 protein: CASSFRGSGVTQYF. The CDR3 nucleotides read TGTGCCAGCAGTTTTCGGGGGAGTGGTGTTACGCAGTATTTT.

This chain links TRBV10-1 with TRBJ2-3, with 11 positions matching TRBD2. This CDR3 has 14 residues. V was pared by 8 bases and J by 4 bases, with 5 bases of the junction left unmatched. Germline CDR1 is WNHNN and CDR2 is SYGVQD (reference sequence). In DNA, the CDR3 is TGCGCCAGCGGTAGCGGGAGGGTCCCAGATACGCAGTATTTT. Encoded protein: CASGSGRVPDTQYF.